The 19 T cell receptor beta chains presented below share a single source sample, sequenced in a study of T-cell memory formation after mild COVID-19. TCRdb re-derived calls from the 5' RACE reads in MiXCR, one entry per CDR3 protein. The repertoire holds approximately 350,000 distinct CDR3 sequences, with around 28% as singletons. Sequencing was done on a sample of PBMCs or a T cell subset sorted from them (not recorded which). Receptor source: an adult woman who had mild COVID-19 (a few samples of this study predate the infection). Cell type and time point are not known.

This clonotype turned up a few times. V gene TRBV12-3 or TRBV12-4 combines with J gene TRBJ2-2, with a weak D call TRBD1 (5 bases). Trimming left V 4 bases short and J 7 bases short, with 10 bases between. This CDR3 has 13 amino acids. The CDR3 DNA reads TGTGCCAGCAGTTGGGGCTCTCACGGGGAGCTGTTTTTT. This encodes CASSWGSHGELFF.

The chain employs TRBV7-2 and TRBJ1-6; 7 bases match TRBD1. The CDR3 has 17 amino acids. V trimming: 0 bases; J trimming: 6 bases; junction bases outside the gene matches: 8. The germline V gene encodes CDR1 SGHTA and CDR2 FQGNSA. The CDR3 loop is CASSLAAQGDFNSPLHF. The CDR3 coding sequence is TGTGCCAGCAGCTTAGCGGCGCAGGGGGACTTTAATTCACCCCTCCACTTT.

In this sample, this clonotype turned up a few times. The rearrangement links TRBV15 to TRBJ2-2, with TRBD2 as a possible D gene (6 bases). Trimming shortened V by 0 bases and J by 2 bases, and 13 bases separated the two germline ends. CDR1 LNHNV and CDR2 YYDKDF come from the germline V gene (reference sequence). This CDR3 spans 17 amino acids. The CDR3 is CATSRDILGLNTGELFF. CDR3 coding DNA: TGTGCCACCAGCAGAGATATCTTGGGACTTAACACCGGGGAGCTGTTTTTT.

This clonotype was recorded many times. V and J are TRBV4-1 and TRBJ2-7; either TRBD1 or TRBD2 may supply D (5 bases each). Looked up from germline, CDR1 is MGHRA and CDR2 is YSYEKL. Trimming took 3 bases from V and 5 from J, leaving 11 bases between them. This CDR3 spans 13 amino acids. As DNA, the CDR3 is TGCGCCAGCAGCCACCCCGGGACCCACGAGCAGTACTTC. It yields the protein CASSHPGTHEQYF.

This clonotype was counted a few times. The chain has TRBV4-1 and TRBJ1-2; D unresolved. This CDR3 comprises 12 residues. Trimming removed 0 bases from V and 3 bases from J, with 2 bases in between. From germline, CDR1 is MGHRA and CDR2 YSYEKL. CDR3 amino acids: CASSQDDYGYTF. CDR3 sequence (DNA): TGCGCCAGCAGCCAAGATGACTATGGCTACACCTTC.

The chain has TRBV20-1 and TRBJ2-7; D possibly corresponds to TRBD1 (6 bases). Germline V lookup: CDR1 DFQATT, CDR2 SNEGSKA (reference sequence). V lost 5 bases and J 2 bases, leaving 13 bases between the germline ends. The CDR3 is 13 amino acids. The CDR3 DNA follows: TGCAGTGCTCTAGAGGGGACAACCTACGAGCAGTACTTC. It is translated as CSALEGTTYEQYF.

The chain links TRBV7-2 to TRBJ2-1; 9 bases fit TRBD2. The CDR3 consists of 16 residues. Germline V lookup: CDR1 SGHTA, CDR2 FQGNSA. Germline trimming cut 1 base from V and 4 bases from J; bases unmatched to any gene: 5. This chain's CDR3 is CASSLEAGGPYNEQFF. CDR3 in DNA: TGTGCCAGCAGCTTAGAGGCGGGAGGGCCTTACAATGAGCAGTTCTTC.

This clonotype was found a few times. The chain employs TRBV19 and TRBJ1-1; the D is unclear. Germline V gene data show CDR1 as LNHDA and CDR2 as SQIVND (reference sequence). The V and J ends lost 3 bases and 1 base respectively, with 6 bases between them. This CDR3 is 13 amino acids long. CDR3 region: CASSIGENTEAFF. The CDR3 DNA is TGTGCCAGTAGTATTGGAGAGAACACTGAAGCTTTCTTT.

As for this clonotype: A junction boundary mismatches the germline segment, possibly from a read error. This chain uses TRBV20-1 with TRBJ2-7; D unclear. Germline V gene lookup returns CDR1 DFQATT and CDR2 SNEGSKA (reference sequence). The CDR3 covers 12 residues. This CDR3 reads CSARDNSYEQYF. In DNA form, the CDR3 reads TGCAGTGCTCGAGACAATAGCTACGAGCAGTACTTC.

This clonotype was counted between two and nine times. The chain is built from TRBV29-1 and TRBJ2-3, with a possible D match to TRBD2 (5 bases). CDR1 and CDR2 (germline): SQVTM, ANQGSEA. The CDR3 runs to 15 residues. Deletions cut 1 base from V and 2 bases from J, with 13 bases between. CDR3 residues: CSVEGAGLSTDTQYF. The CDR3 region has the DNA TGCAGCGTTGAAGGGGCGGGTCTCTCCACAGATACGCAGTATTTT.

The CDR3 reads CASSLNYPGGADTQYF. CDR3 DNA: TGTGCCAGCAGCTTAAATTATCCGGGAGGCGCAGATACGCAGTATTTT. The gene calls are TRBV13 and TRBJ2-3; TRBD2 matches 7 bases. CDR1 PRHDT and CDR2 FYEKMQ come from the germline V gene (reference sequence). V lost 2 bases and J lost 4; bases outside the gene matches: 9. The CDR3 has 16 amino acids.

This clonotype turned up a few times. The chain couples TRBV15 to TRBJ2-7; D remains ambiguous. V was cut by 5 bases and J by 2 bases, with 7 bases left in between. The CDR3 consists of 12 residues. CDR1 LNHNV and CDR2 YYDKDF come from the germline V gene (reference sequence). CDR3 residues: CATSEETYEQYF. CDR3 DNA: TGTGCCACCAGCGAAGAGACCTACGAGCAGTACTTC.

The genes are TRBV20-1 and TRBJ2-7; TRBD2 matches at 14 bases. Per the germline V gene, CDR1 is DFQATT and CDR2 is SNEGSKA (reference sequence). This CDR3 is built from 17 residues. Germline trimming cut 5 bases from V and 0 bases from J; bases unmatched to any gene: 9. The chain's CDR3 is CSASGLAGVPSSYEQYF. The CDR3, as DNA: TGCAGTGCTTCGGGACTAGCGGGGGTGCCAAGCTCCTACGAGCAGTACTTC.

In its sample, this clonotype was seen a few times. The chain combines TRBV29-1 with TRBJ2-6; D ambiguous. The CDR3 extends over 12 amino acids. V lost 3 bases and J 3 bases, leaving 3 bases between the germline ends. CDR1 is SQVTM and CDR2 is ANQGSEA in the germline V gene. CDR3 nucleotides: TGCAGCGTTGATAGTGGGGCCAACGTCCTGACTTTC. Amino acids: CSVDSGANVLTF.

The chain carries TRBV6-2 or TRBV6-3 and TRBJ2-1; 11 bases match TRBD1. The CDR3 extends over 15 amino acids. Losses at the gene ends were 4 bases for V and 10 bases for J; bases not matched to a gene: 9. Germline-derived CDR1 and CDR2 are MNHEY and SVGEGT. DNA of the CDR3: TGTGCCAGCAGTTTGAACCGGGACAGGGGGGTAGAGCAGTTCTTC. Encoded protein: CASSLNRDRGVEQFF.

This chain connects TRBV4-3 to TRBJ2-3; TRBD1 is a possible D gene (6 bases). The V and J ends lost 0 bases and 0 bases respectively, with 10 bases between them. Germline V gene sequence: CDR1 LGHNA, CDR2 YSLEER. The length of the CDR3 is 16 residues. Written as DNA, the CDR3 is TGCGCCAGCAGCCAAGAACACAGGGTGAGCACAGATACGCAGTATTTT. It translates to CASSQEHRVSTDTQYF.

This clonotype was observed at least ten times. The rearrangement uses TRBV15 and TRBJ2-5, with D perhaps matching TRBD2 (5 bases). V was cut by 0 bases and J by 2 bases, with 10 bases left in between. Looked up from germline, CDR1 is LNHNV and CDR2 is YYDKDF (reference sequence). This CDR3 comprises 15 residues. The CDR3 coding sequence is TGTGCCACCAGCAGAGATCCCGGGAAACAAGAGACCCAGTACTTC. Translated, it gives CATSRDPGKQETQYF.

The rearrangement links TRBV4-3 to TRBJ2-1; D possibly uses TRBD1 or TRBD2 (5 bases each). The CDR3 covers 18 residues. The germline gives CDR1 LGHNA, CDR2 YSLEER. V was trimmed by 1 base and J by 12 bases, leaving 28 bases between them. The CDR3 bases are TGCGCCAGCAGCCAAGGACAATCCGGGACGTCTTTAGTTCTGCCGCAGTTCTTC. Protein product: CASSQGQSGTSLVLPQFF.

This clonotype has only a few counts. This chain joins TRBV20-1 and TRBJ2-3; D ambiguous. The CDR3 covers 16 residues. Between the trimmed V and J ends, which lost 1 base and 2 bases, there was a span of 16 bases. From germline, CDR1 is DFQATT and CDR2 SNEGSKA (reference sequence). CDR3 nucleotides: TGCAGTGCTAGAGTCCCGGCGCTGACGACCACAGATACGCAGTATTTT. Its protein product is CSARVPALTTTDTQYF.